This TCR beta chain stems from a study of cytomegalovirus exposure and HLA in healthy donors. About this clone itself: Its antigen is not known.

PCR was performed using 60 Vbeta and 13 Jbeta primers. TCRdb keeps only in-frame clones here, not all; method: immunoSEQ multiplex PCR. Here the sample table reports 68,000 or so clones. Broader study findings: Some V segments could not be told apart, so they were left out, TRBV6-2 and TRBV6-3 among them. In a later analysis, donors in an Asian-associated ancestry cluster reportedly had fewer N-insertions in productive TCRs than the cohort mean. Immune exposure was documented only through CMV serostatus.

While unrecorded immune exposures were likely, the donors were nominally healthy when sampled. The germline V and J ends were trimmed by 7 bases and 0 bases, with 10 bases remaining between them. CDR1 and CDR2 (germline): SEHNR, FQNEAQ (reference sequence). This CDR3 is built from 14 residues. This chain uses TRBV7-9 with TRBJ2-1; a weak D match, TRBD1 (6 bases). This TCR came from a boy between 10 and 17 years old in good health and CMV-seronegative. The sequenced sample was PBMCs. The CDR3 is CASIRTVSYNEQFF. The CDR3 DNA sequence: TGTGCCAGCATCCGGACAGTCTCCTACAATGAGCAGTTCTTC.